One sample yielded the 6 T cell receptor beta chains listed below, sequenced in a study of shared clonotypes between healthy human individuals. The naive CD8 subset, CD45RO-negative cells positively selected for CCR7, excluded terminally differentiated effector memory CD45RA+ cells. Repertoires were generated with immunoSEQ multiplex PCR, while TCRdb's copy carries only in-frame clones and drops some. Of about 580,000 clones detected, roughly 98% appear once; the ten largest clones hold roughly 0.29%. What was sequenced was naive CD8+ T cells sorted from blood. The receptors were gathered from a man between 25 and 39 years old in good health.

The J gene is TRBJ2-7, the V gene TRBV7-9, with a tentative D call TRBD1 (5 bases). Trimming left V 3 bases short and J 2 bases short, with 8 bases between. Germline CDR1 is SEHNR and CDR2 is FQNEAQ (reference sequence). The CDR3 sequence is 13 residues long. CDR3 region: CASSLDTAYEQYF. In DNA, the CDR3 is TGTGCCAGCAGCTTGGACACCGCCTACGAGCAGTACTTC.

This sequence joins TRBV9 and TRBJ2-5; D call uncertain. The CDR3 extends over 13 amino acids. V shed 4 bases and J shed 0 bases, with 7 bases lying between them. The germline V gene encodes CDR1 SGDLS and CDR2 YYNGEE. The DNA for the CDR3 is TGTGCCAGCAGCCAATCGTACCAAGAGACCCAGTACTTC. Residues: CASSQSYQETQYF.

The chain has TRBV15 and TRBJ2-3; D is unclear. In germline, CDR1 is LNHNV, CDR2 YYDKDF (reference sequence). The CDR3 consists of 18 residues. V lost 0 bases to trimming and J lost 6 bases, with 22 bases between them. In DNA form, the CDR3 reads TGTGCCACCAGCAGAGATCTTACCTCCCCCGCTTTCACCGATACGCAGTATTTT. It encodes CATSRDLTSPAFTDTQYF.

The chain employs TRBV5-6 and TRBJ2-1; 12 bases are a match to TRBD1. With 2 bases clipped from V and 10 bases from J, the junction kept 7 bases outside the gene matches. CDR1 is SGHDT, CDR2 YYEEEE, per germline. The CDR3 runs to 15 residues. Here the CDR3 reads CASSFRDRGLREQFF. CDR3 in DNA: TGTGCCAGCAGCTTCCGGGACAGGGGGCTTCGGGAGCAGTTCTTC.

Only one count was recorded for this clone. The rearrangement joins TRBV6-5 to TRBJ2-1; the D gene is possibly TRBD2 (5 bases). Trimming took off 0 bases at V and 9 bases at J, with 12 bases between the two ends. The CDR3 sequence is 14 residues long. CDR1 is MNHEY, CDR2 SVGAGI, per germline. The CDR3: CASSYSIGVREQFF. In nucleotides, the CDR3 is TGTGCCAGCAGTTACTCAATCGGGGTCCGTGAGCAGTTCTTC.

The genes are TRBV7-9 and TRBJ1-1; D gene uncertain. Trimming pared 1 base from V and 8 bases from J, leaving 5 bases between. CDR3 length: 11 amino acids. The germline V gene encodes CDR1 SEHNR and CDR2 FQNEAQ (reference sequence). The CDR3 sequence: CASSLVKEAFF. CDR3 bases: TGTGCCAGCAGCTTAGTCAAGGAAGCTTTCTTT.